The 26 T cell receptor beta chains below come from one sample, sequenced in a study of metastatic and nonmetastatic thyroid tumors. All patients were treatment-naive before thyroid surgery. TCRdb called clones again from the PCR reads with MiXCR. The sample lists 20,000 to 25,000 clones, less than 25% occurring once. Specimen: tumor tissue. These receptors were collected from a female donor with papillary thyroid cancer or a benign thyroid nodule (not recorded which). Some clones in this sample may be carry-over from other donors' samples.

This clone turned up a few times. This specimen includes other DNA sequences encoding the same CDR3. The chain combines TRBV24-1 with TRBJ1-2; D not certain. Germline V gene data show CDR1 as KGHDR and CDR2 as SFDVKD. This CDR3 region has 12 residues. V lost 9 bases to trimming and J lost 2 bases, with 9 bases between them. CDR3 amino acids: CATQDTNYGYTF. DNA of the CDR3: TGTGCCACCCAGGATACCAACTATGGCTACACCTTC.

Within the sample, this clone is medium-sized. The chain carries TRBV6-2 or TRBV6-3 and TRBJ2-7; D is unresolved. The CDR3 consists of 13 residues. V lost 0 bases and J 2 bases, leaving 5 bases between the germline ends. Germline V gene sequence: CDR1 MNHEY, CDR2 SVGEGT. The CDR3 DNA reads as TGTGCCAGCAGTTACTCAGGGCCCTACGAGCAGTACTTC. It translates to CASSYSGPYEQYF.

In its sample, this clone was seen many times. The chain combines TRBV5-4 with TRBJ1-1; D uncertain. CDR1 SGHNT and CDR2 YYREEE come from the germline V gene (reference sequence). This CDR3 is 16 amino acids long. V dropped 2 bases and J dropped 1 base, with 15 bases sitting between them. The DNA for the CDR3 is TGTGCCAGCAGCTTCCCCTCGGGGTCAGCGAACACTGAAGCTTTCTTT. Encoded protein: CASSFPSGSANTEAFF.

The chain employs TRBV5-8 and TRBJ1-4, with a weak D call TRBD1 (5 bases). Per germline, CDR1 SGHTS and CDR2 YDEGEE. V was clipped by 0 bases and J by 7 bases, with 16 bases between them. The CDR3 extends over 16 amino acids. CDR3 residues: CASSLASWQGGEKLFF. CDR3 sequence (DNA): TGTGCCAGCAGCTTGGCCTCATGGCAGGGCGGTGAAAAACTGTTTTTT.

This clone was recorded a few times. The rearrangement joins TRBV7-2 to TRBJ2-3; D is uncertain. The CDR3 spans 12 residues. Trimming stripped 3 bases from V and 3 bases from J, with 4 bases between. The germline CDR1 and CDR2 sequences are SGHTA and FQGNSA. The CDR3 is CASSLLTDTQYF. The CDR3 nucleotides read TGTGCCAGCAGCTTGTTGACAGATACGCAGTATTTT.

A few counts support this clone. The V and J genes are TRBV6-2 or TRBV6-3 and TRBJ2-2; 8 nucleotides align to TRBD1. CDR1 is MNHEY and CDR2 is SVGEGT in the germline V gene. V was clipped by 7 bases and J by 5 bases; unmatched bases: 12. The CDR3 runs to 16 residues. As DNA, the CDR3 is TGTGCCAGCAATAACAGGCCAGGGGGCGGAACCGGGGAGCTGTTTTTT. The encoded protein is CASNNRPGGGTGELFF.

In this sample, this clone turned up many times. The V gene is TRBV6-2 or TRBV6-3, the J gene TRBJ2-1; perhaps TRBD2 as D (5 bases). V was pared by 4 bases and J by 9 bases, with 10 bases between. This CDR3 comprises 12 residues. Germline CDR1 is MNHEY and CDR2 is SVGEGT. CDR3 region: CASSLSAGEQFF. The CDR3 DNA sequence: TGTGCCAGCAGTTTGTCCGCGGGTGAGCAGTTCTTC.

The CDR3 nucleotides are TGCGCCAGCAGCAACTCCGGGACAGGGTACACTGAAGCTTTCTTT. It is translated as CASSNSGTGYTEAFF. The V call is TRBV5-1, the J call TRBJ1-1, with 9 bases identical to TRBD1. Losses at the gene ends were 4 bases for V and 3 bases for J; bases not matched to a gene: 7. CDR3 size: 15 residues. CDR1 is SGHRS, CDR2 YFSETQ, per germline. The variable domain in full, with the rest retrieved from reference TRBV5-1 and TRBJ1-1, is KAGVTQTPRYLIKTRGQQVTLSCSPISGHRSVSWYQQTPGQGLQFLFEYFSETQRNKGNFPGRFSGRQFSNSRSEMNVSTLELGDSALYLCASSNSGTGYTEAFFGQGTRLTVV.

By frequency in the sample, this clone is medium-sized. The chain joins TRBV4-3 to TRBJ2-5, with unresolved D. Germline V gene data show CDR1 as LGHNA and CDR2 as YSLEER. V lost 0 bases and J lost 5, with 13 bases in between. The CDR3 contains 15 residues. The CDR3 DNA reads TGCGCCAGCAGCCAAGATCTGGGCGTAGGGGAGACCCAGTACTTC. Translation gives CASSQDLGVGETQYF.

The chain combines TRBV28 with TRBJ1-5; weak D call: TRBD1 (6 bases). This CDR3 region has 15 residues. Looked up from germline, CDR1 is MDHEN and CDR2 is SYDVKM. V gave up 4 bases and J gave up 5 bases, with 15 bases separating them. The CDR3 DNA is TGTGCCAGCAGTTCGGCGGGGGCGCGGGATCAGCCCCAGCATTTT. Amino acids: CASSSAGARDQPQHF. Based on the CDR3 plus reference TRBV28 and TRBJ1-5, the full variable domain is DVKVTQSSRYLVKRTGEKVFLECVQDMDHENMFWYRQDPGLGLRLIYFSYDVKMKEKGDIPEGYSVSREKKERFSLILESASTNQTSMYLCASSSAGARDQPQHFGDGTRLSIL.

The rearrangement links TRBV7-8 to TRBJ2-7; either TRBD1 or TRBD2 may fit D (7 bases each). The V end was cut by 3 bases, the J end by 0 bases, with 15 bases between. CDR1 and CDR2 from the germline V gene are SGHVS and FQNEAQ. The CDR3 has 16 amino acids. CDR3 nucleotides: TGTGCCAGCAGCTTGACCGACAGGGACTACTCCTACGAGCAGTACTTC. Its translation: CASSLTDRDYSYEQYF.

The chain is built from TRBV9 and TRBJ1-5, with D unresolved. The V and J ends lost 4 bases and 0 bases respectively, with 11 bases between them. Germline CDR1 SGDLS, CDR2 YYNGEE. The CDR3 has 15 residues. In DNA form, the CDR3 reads TGTGCCAGCAGCTTGTACGGTGATAGCAATCAGCCCCAGCATTTT. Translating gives CASSLYGDSNQPQHF.

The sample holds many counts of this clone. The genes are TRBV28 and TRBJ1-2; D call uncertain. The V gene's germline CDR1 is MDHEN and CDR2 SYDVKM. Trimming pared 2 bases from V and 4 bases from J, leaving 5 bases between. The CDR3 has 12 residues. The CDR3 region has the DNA TGTGCCAGCAGTTTAAACCCCTATGGCTACACCTTC. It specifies CASSLNPYGYTF.

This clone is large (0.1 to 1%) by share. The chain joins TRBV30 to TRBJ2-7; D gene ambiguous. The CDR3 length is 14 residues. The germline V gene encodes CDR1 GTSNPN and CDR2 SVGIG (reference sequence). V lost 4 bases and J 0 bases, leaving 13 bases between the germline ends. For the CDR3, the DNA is TGTGCCTGGAAAACGGACCGCCGCTCCTACGAGCAGTACTTC. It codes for CAWKTDRRSYEQYF.

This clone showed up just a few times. The CDR3 coding sequence is TGTGCCAGCAGTGAAAGGGGGCACTCGAACACCGGGGAGCTGTTTTTT. Translation: CASSERGHSNTGELFF. The chain is built from TRBV6-1 and TRBJ2-2, with TRBD1 matching over 7 bases. CDR3 size: 16 residues. With 2 bases clipped from V and 0 bases from J, the junction kept 3 bases outside the gene matches. Germline values: CDR1 MNHNS, CDR2 SASEGT.

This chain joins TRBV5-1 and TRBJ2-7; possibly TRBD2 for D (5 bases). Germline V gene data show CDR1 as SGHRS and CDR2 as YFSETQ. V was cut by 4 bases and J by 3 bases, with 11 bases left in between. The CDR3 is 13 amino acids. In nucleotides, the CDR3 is TGCGCCAGCAGCGGCGGGTCGTTCTACGAGCAGTACTTC. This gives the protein CASSGGSFYEQYF.

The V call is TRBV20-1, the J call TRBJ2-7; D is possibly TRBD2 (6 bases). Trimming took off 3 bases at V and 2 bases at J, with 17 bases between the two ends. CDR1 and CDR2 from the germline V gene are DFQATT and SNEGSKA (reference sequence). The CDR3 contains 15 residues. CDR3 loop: CSASSGAVGTYEQYF. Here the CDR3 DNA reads TGCAGTGCTAGTTCGGGAGCGGTGGGAACCTACGAGCAGTACTTC.

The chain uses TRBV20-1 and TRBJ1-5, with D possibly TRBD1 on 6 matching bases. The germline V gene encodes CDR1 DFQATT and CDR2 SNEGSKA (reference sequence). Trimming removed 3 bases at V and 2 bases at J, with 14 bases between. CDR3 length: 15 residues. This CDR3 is CSASRGAVGNQPQHF. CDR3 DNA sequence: TGCAGTGCTAGTCGGGGGGCGGTCGGCAATCAGCCCCAGCATTTT.

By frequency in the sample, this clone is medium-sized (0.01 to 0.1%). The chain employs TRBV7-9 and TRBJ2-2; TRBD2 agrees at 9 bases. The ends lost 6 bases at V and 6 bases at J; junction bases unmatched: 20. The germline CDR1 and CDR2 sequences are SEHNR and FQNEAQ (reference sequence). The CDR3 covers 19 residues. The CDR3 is CASSSRGSLGGRASGELFF. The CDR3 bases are TGTGCCAGCAGTTCAAGAGGTTCCCTGGGCGGGAGGGCCTCCGGGGAGCTGTTTTTT.

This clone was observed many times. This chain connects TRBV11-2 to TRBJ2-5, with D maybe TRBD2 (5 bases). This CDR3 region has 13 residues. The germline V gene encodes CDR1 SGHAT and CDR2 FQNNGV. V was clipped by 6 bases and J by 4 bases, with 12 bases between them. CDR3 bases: TGTGCCAGCAGTCGAGGGAGCACAGAGACCCAGTACTTC. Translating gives CASSRGSTETQYF. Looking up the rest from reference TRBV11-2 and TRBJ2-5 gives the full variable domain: EAGVAQSPRYKIIEKRQSVAFWCNPISGHATLYWYQQILGQGPKLLIQFQNNGVVDDSQLPKDRFSAERLKGVDSTLKIQPAKLEDSAVYLCASSRGSTETQYFGPGTRLLVL.

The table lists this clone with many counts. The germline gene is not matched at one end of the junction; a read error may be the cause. CDR3 in DNA: TGTGCCGGCAGCTTAAGGACTAGCCGCCGGTATGAGCAGTTCTTC. Protein product: CAGSLRTSRRYEQFF. The V gene is TRBV11-3, the J gene TRBJ2-1, with TRBD2 matching 8 bases. The CDR3 spans 15 residues. The germline V gene has CDR1 SGHNT and CDR2 YENEEA.

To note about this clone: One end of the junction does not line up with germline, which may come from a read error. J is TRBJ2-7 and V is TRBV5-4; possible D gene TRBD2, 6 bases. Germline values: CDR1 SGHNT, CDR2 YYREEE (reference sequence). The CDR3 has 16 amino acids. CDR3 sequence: CASSLAPVLATYDQYF. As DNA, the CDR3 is TGTGCCAGCAGCTTGGCTCCGGTACTAGCAACCTACGATCAGTACTTC.

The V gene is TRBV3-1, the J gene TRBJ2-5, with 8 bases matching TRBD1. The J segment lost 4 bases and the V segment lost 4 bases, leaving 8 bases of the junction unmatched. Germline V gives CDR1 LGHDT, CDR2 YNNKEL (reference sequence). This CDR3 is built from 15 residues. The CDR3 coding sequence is TGTGCCAGCAGCCGCCGGAGACAGGGGAGAGAGACCCAGTACTTC. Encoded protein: CASSRRRQGRETQYF.

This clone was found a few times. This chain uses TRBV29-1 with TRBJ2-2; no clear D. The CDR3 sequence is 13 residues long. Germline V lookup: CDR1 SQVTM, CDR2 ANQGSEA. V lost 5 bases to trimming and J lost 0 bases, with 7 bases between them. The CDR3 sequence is CSVSSSNTGELFF. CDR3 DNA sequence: TGCAGCGTTTCATCTTCGAACACCGGGGAGCTGTTTTTT.

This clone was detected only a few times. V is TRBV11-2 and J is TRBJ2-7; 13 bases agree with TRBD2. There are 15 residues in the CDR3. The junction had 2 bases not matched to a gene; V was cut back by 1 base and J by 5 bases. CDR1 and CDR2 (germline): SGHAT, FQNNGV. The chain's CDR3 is CASSLATSGRDEQYF. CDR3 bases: TGTGCCAGCAGCTTAGCTACTAGCGGGAGGGACGAGCAGTACTTC.

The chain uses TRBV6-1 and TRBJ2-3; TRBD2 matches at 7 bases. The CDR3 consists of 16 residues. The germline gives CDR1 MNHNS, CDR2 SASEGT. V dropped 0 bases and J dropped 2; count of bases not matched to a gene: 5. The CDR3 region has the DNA TGTGCCAGCAGTGAAGCACACGGGAGGAACACAGATACGCAGTATTTT. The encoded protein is CASSEAHGRNTDTQYF.